The text below deals with one T cell receptor beta chain. Here immunoSEQ multiplex PCR was the method, and the copy in TCRdb shows in-frame clones only, minus some. This table has hundreds of thousands of clones, around nine tenths appearing once. This sample was taken from a study of blood T cell repertoires in COVID-19. Study-level background: Collection of acute and convalescent COVID-19 samples took place in the United States, Italy and Spain. PBMCs, B-cell-depleted T cells, or T cells provided the cDNA or gDNA that made up the material.

Living in about two dozen US areas, the participants were between roughly 18 and 89 years of age. This receptor was taken from a man aged 55 to 69 who had recovered from COVID-19. The sequencing input was PBMCs or T cells enriched from blood (not recorded which).

The CDR3 DNA reads TGTGCCAGCAGCCAAGTTTTTGGCGAGACCCAGTACTTC. Translating gives CASSQVFGETQYF. The V and J genes are TRBV14 and TRBJ2-5; no clear D gene. Germline-derived CDR1 and CDR2 are SGHDN and FVKESK. The CDR3 has 13 amino acids. Trimming cost V 1 base and J 5 bases, with 8 bases left between them.